This T cell receptor beta chain was retrieved from a study of molecular identifiers for immune sequencing clone quantification. Study details: Naive CD8 cell RNA, from around 20,000 or 100,000 cells, was split five ways in replicates, with four sequenced.

The CDR3 contains 13 residues. Germline lookup yields CDR1 GTSNPN and CDR2 SVGIG (reference sequence). Deletions cut 3 bases from V and 4 bases from J, with 11 bases between. Previously described methods and listed TCR primers were used for bulk TCR libraries. A single record per CDR3 protein comes from TCRdb applying MiXCR to the PCR reads. The table records 300,000 to 350,000 distinct CDR3 sequences, about 21% of them present only once. The sequence derives from a human donor in good health. Some libraries in this study had Jurkat cell RNA spiked in. Sequenced: naive CD8+ T cells from blood, with Jurkat cell RNA spiked in. Sample subset: FACS-sorted CD8+CD4-CCR7+CD45RA+ naive T cells. This chain links TRBV30 with TRBJ2-3; the D is unclear. The chain's CDR3 is CAWSPRTADTQYF. CDR3 in DNA: TGTGCCTGGAGCCCCCGTACCGCAGATACGCAGTATTTT.